The rows below give T cell receptor beta chains drawn from one sample of a study of blood T cell repertoires in COVID-19. The repertoire was sequenced with immunoSEQ multiplex PCR; TCRdb's copy has only in-frame clones and lacks some. The top ten clones hold approximately 0.98% of a sample with around 310,000 clones, about 90% of them seen once. Sequencing was carried out using peripheral blood. Receptors originate from a woman aged 40 to 55 with COVID-19, enrolled during active disease. Both conserved end residues are part of each CDR3. The order of the fields is D gene, clone size, J gene, V gene, CDR3 DNA, CDR3 protein. D genes are given only for firm matches. Clone size is not always given. Where it is, it says once, few, many or a class for expanded clones.

>TRBD2|.|TRBJ2-1|TRBV11-3
TGTGCCAGCAGCCCCGGGGTGGCTAGCGGGGGGCTCTCCTACAATGAGCAGTTCTTC
CASSPGVASGGLSYNEQFF
>.|.|TRBJ2-3|TRBV5-3
TGTGCCAGAAGCTTGGAGGGCCAGGGCAACACAGATACGCAGTATTTT
CARSLEGQGNTDTQYF
>TRBD1|.|TRBJ2-1|TRBV19
TGTGCCAGTAGTTCCCCCCCGGGACAGGGAGACTTAAACAATGAGCAGTTCTTC
CASSSPPGQGDLNNEQFF
>TRBD2|.|TRBJ2-7|TRBV7-9
TGTGCCAGCAGCTTACAAAAAACTAGCGGGCCCTACGAGCAGTACTTC
CASSLQKTSGPYEQYF
>.|.|TRBJ2-1|TRBV28
TGTGCCAGCAGGACCTTAACAGAGAGCTCCTACAATGAGCAGTTCTTC
CASRTLTESSYNEQFF
>TRBD2|once|TRBJ2-7|TRBV5-1
TGCGCCAGCAGCTTGGGGACTAGCGGGGCCTCCTACGAGCAGTACTTC
CASSLGTSGASYEQYF
>TRBD1|.|TRBJ1-1|TRBV28
TGTGCCAGCAGGCGGGACAGGGGGCTAGGCACTGAAGCTTTCTTT
CASRRDRGLGTEAFF
>TRBD1|.|TRBJ1-2|TRBV4-3
TGCGCCAGCAGCCAAGTAGGCGGACAGGGACCCTATGGCTACACCTTC
CASSQVGGQGPYGYTF
>.|.|TRBJ1-4|TRBV7-2
TGTGCCAGCAGCTTACAGGGGTGGGGTGAAAAACTGTTTTTT
CASSLQGWGEKLFF
>.|.|TRBJ2-7|TRBV7-9
TGTGCCAGCAGCGAGCAAACAGGGTCCGAGCAGTACTTC
CASSEQTGSEQYF
>TRBD1|.|TRBJ2-7|TRBV7-6
TGTGCCAGCAGCTTAATCCCCGGGACAGGACCATACGAGCAGTACTTC
CASSLIPGTGPYEQYF
>.|.|TRBJ1-1|TRBV5-1
TGCGCCAGCAGCTTGGAGGAGGGCACTGAAGCTTTCTTT
CASSLEEGTEAFF
>.|.|TRBJ1-5|TRBV30
TGTGCCTGGAGTGGGACAGCCATCAATCAGCCCCAGCATTTT
CAWSGTAINQPQHF
>TRBD1|.|TRBJ2-7|TRBV5-5
TGTGCCAGCAGCTTGGGGACAGGGTTCCCCGAGCAGTACTTC
CASSLGTGFPEQYF
>.|.|TRBJ1-1|TRBV25-1
TGTGCCAGCAGTGTCCCGGGAATTAACACTGAAGCTTTCTTT
CASSVPGINTEAFF
>TRBD1|.|TRBJ1-1|TRBV4-2
TGTGCCAGCAGCCAACCTATAGCAGGGGGACGAGGGACTGAAGCTTTCTTT
CASSQPIAGGRGTEAFF